The clone carrying this T cell receptor (beta chain) occurred many times. Time point defined: before trial treatment. This entry belongs to a study of low-dose radiotherapy and immunotherapy resistance in tumors. Per germline, CDR1 MNHEY and CDR2 SVGEGT. The germline V and J ends were trimmed by 6 bases and 1 base, with 10 bases remaining between them. The CDR3 totals 14 residues. TRAV- and TRBV-specific primers, spanning alpha and beta chains, primed first-strand cDNA. With a constant-region primer and a V-primer adapter, TCRs were subjected to 20 PCR cycles of amplification. TCRdb reanalysed the reads using MiXCR and keeps one entry per CDR3 protein. The table records tens of thousands of distinct CDR3 sequences, 15% to 20% of them present only once.

This TCR derives from a male donor with prostate cancer. The chain combines TRBV6-2 or TRBV6-3 with TRBJ2-1; TRBD2 might be the D (5 bases). The source was PBMCs, collected before treatment. The chain's CDR3 is CASSRTDSYNEQFF. The CDR3 DNA follows: TGTGCCAGCAGCCGGACTGATTCCTACAATGAGCAGTTCTTC.